This is a list of T cell receptor beta chains from one sample in a study of blood T cell repertoires in COVID-19. This table comes from immunoSEQ multiplex PCR, and its TCRdb copy is limited to in-frame clones, with some not included. The sample includes approximately 90,000 clones, over 75% of them seen just once. The sequenced sample consisted of peripheral blood. The source of these receptors is a human donor in a cohort sampled during active COVID-19. Both conserved end residues are part of each CDR3. The D gene is left open where the match is weak. The size entry is marked missing in some rows and otherwise reads once, few, many or a size class.

d_gene: TRBD2; v_gene: TRBV2; abundance: NA; j_gene: TRBJ2-3; CDR3nt: TGTGCCAGCAGTGTGGGACTAGCGGATACGCAGTATTTT; CDR3aa: CASSVGLADTQYF
d_gene: NA; v_gene: TRBV5-8; abundance: NA; j_gene: TRBJ2-5; CDR3nt: TGTGCCAGCAGCTTGGAGGGGGTAGAGACCCAGTACTTC; CDR3aa: CASSLEGVETQYF
d_gene: NA; v_gene: TRBV5-1; abundance: NA; j_gene: TRBJ2-1; CDR3nt: TGCGCCAGCAGCTTGGCGAGCTCTATTGGCAATGAGCAGTTCTTC; CDR3aa: CASSLASSIGNEQFF
d_gene: NA; v_gene: TRBV11-2; abundance: NA; j_gene: TRBJ2-7; CDR3nt: TGTGCCAGCAGCAAAAGCGGGTCGACCTACGAGCAGTACTTC; CDR3aa: CASSKSGSTYEQYF
d_gene: TRBD1; v_gene: TRBV7-3; abundance: NA; j_gene: TRBJ2-7; CDR3nt: TGTGCCAGCAGCTCCCAGACAGGGTCGCGCGAGCAGTACTTC; CDR3aa: CASSSQTGSREQYF
d_gene: NA; v_gene: TRBV7-2; abundance: NA; j_gene: TRBJ1-1; CDR3nt: TGTGCCAGCAGCACAATCAGAAACACTGAAGCTTTCTTT; CDR3aa: CASSTIRNTEAFF
d_gene: NA; v_gene: TRBV7-9; abundance: few; j_gene: TRBJ2-7; CDR3nt: TGTGCCAGCAGCTTTGATTCAGGGGAACAGTACTTC; CDR3aa: CASSFDSGEQYF
d_gene: TRBD2; v_gene: TRBV7-2; abundance: once; j_gene: TRBJ2-5; CDR3nt: TGTGCCAGCAGCTCTTTAGCGGGGGGAGGGGAGACCCAGTACTTC; CDR3aa: CASSSLAGGGETQYF
d_gene: NA; v_gene: TRBV5-4; abundance: NA; j_gene: TRBJ2-3; CDR3nt: TGTGCCAGCAGCTCGCCCCCCCCGGCAGATACGCAGTATTTT; CDR3aa: CASSSPPPADTQYF
d_gene: TRBD1; v_gene: TRBV5-1; abundance: NA; j_gene: TRBJ1-1; CDR3nt: TGCGCCAGCATGCGGGACAGTTCAGGGAACACTGAAGCTTTCTTT; CDR3aa: CASMRDSSGNTEAFF
d_gene: NA; v_gene: TRBV27; abundance: once; j_gene: TRBJ1-5; CDR3nt: TGTGCCAGCAGTTTACAGGACAATCAGCCCCAGCATTTT; CDR3aa: CASSLQDNQPQHF
d_gene: NA; v_gene: TRBV9; abundance: NA; j_gene: TRBJ2-5; CDR3nt: TGTGCCAGCAGCGCAACTGGGGGCGAGACCCAGTACTTC; CDR3aa: CASSATGGETQYF
d_gene: TRBD2; v_gene: TRBV2; abundance: NA; j_gene: TRBJ2-7; CDR3nt: TGTGCCAGCAGAACCCGAGCGGGGCCAACCTACGAGCAGTACTTC; CDR3aa: CASRTRAGPTYEQYF
d_gene: NA; v_gene: TRBV24-1; abundance: NA; j_gene: TRBJ2-7; CDR3nt: TGTGCCACCCTGACAAACGGAACCTACGAGCAGTACTTC; CDR3aa: CATLTNGTYEQYF
d_gene: TRBD1; v_gene: TRBV19; abundance: NA; j_gene: TRBJ2-7; CDR3nt: TGTGCCAGTAGTATCAGCAGGGGGAGCTCCTACGAGCAGTACTTC; CDR3aa: CASSISRGSSYEQYF
d_gene: TRBD1; v_gene: TRBV19; abundance: once; j_gene: TRBJ1-3; CDR3nt: TGTGCCAGCCCAATGGGCCCGGACAGGGGGCTTCGAAACACCATATATTTT; CDR3aa: CASPMGPDRGLRNTIYF
d_gene: NA; v_gene: TRBV3-1/TRBV3-2; abundance: once; j_gene: TRBJ2-1; CDR3nt: TGTGCCAGCAGCCAAGGGTTAAATAGCGAGCAGTTCTTC; CDR3aa: CASSQGLNSEQFF
d_gene: NA; v_gene: TRBV7-2; abundance: NA; j_gene: TRBJ2-3; CDR3nt: TGTGCCAGCAGCCAAGCAGTCCTCGGGGATACGCAGTATTTT; CDR3aa: CASSQAVLGDTQYF
d_gene: NA; v_gene: TRBV10-2; abundance: once; j_gene: TRBJ1-1; CDR3nt: TGCGCCAGCAAAAAGACGGGGGAAGCTTTCTTT; CDR3aa: CASKKTGEAFF
d_gene: TRBD2; v_gene: TRBV2; abundance: NA; j_gene: TRBJ2-2; CDR3nt: TGTGCCAGCAGTGTCCGGGGGGGAGACACCGGGGAGCTGTTTTTT; CDR3aa: CASSVRGGDTGELFF
d_gene: TRBD1; v_gene: TRBV5-1; abundance: NA; j_gene: TRBJ2-4; CDR3nt: TGCGCCAGCAGCTTGGACAGGGGTATAGTCAAAAACATTCAGTACTTC; CDR3aa: CASSLDRGIVKNIQYF
d_gene: NA; v_gene: TRBV12-3/TRBV12-4; abundance: NA; j_gene: TRBJ1-5; CDR3nt: TGTGCCAGCAGTTGGGCCGTAAATCAGCCCCAGCATTTT; CDR3aa: CASSWAVNQPQHF
d_gene: NA; v_gene: TRBV14; abundance: NA; j_gene: TRBJ2-7; CDR3nt: TGTGCCAGCAGCCAATGGAGGGGAGAGGGTTACGAGCAGTACTTC; CDR3aa: CASSQWRGEGYEQYF
d_gene: TRBD2; v_gene: TRBV7-2; abundance: once; j_gene: TRBJ2-1; CDR3nt: TGTGCCAGCAGCTCTAGAGAGCGGGGGGAGCAGTTCTTC; CDR3aa: CASSSRERGEQFF
d_gene: NA; v_gene: TRBV19; abundance: NA; j_gene: TRBJ2-7; CDR3nt: TGTGCCAGCAACTGGGGGGATTCCTCCTACGAGCAGTACTTC; CDR3aa: CASNWGDSSYEQYF
d_gene: TRBD1; v_gene: TRBV3-1/TRBV3-2; abundance: NA; j_gene: TRBJ1-4; CDR3nt: TGTGCCAGCAGCCAACTGGACAGGGCCGAAAAACTGTTTTTT; CDR3aa: CASSQLDRAEKLFF
d_gene: NA; v_gene: TRBV27; abundance: NA; j_gene: TRBJ2-7; CDR3nt: TGTGCCAGCAGTTCTCGACAGGATTTTTCCTACGAGCAGTACTTC; CDR3aa: CASSSRQDFSYEQYF
d_gene: NA; v_gene: TRBV28; abundance: NA; j_gene: TRBJ2-1; CDR3nt: TGTGCCAGCAGTGACCCATTGGGCCAGTTCTTC; CDR3aa: CASSDPLGQFF
d_gene: TRBD1; v_gene: TRBV5-1; abundance: few; j_gene: TRBJ1-1; CDR3nt: TGCGCCAGCAGCCCGGGACAGGGTTTTGGTGGCACTGAAGCTTTCTTT; CDR3aa: CASSPGQGFGGTEAFF
d_gene: NA; v_gene: TRBV5-6; abundance: once; j_gene: TRBJ2-4; CDR3nt: TGTGCCAGCAGCTTTGGGGGGGCAGGAACCAAAAACATTCAGTACTTC; CDR3aa: CASSFGGAGTKNIQYF
d_gene: NA; v_gene: TRBV28; abundance: NA; j_gene: TRBJ1-4; CDR3nt: TGTGCCAGCAGTACACCACAGGGAGGGAATGAAAAACTGTTTTTT; CDR3aa: CASSTPQGGNEKLFF
d_gene: NA; v_gene: TRBV2; abundance: NA; j_gene: TRBJ1-2; CDR3nt: TGTGCCAGCAGTGAGACGACAGCCTTCTATGGCTACACCTTC; CDR3aa: CASSETTAFYGYTF
d_gene: TRBD1; v_gene: TRBV4-1; abundance: NA; j_gene: TRBJ2-2; CDR3nt: TGCGCCAGCAGCCAAGCTACAGGGGGCCCGGAAGGGGAGCTGTTTTTT; CDR3aa: CASSQATGGPEGELFF
d_gene: TRBD2; v_gene: TRBV7-3; abundance: NA; j_gene: TRBJ2-1; CDR3nt: TGTGCCAGCAGCGCCTCGGGACTAGCAGAACAGTTCTTC; CDR3aa: CASSASGLAEQFF
d_gene: TRBD2; v_gene: TRBV27; abundance: NA; j_gene: TRBJ2-1; CDR3nt: TGTGCCAGCAGCGAGCGGGGAATTAGTTTTTTTACCTCCTACAATGAGCAGTTCTTC; CDR3aa: CASSERGISFFTSYNEQFF
d_gene: TRBD1; v_gene: TRBV15; abundance: NA; j_gene: TRBJ2-5; CDR3nt: TGTGCCACCAGACGCCGATTTGGGACAGGCCAAGAGACCCAGTACTTC; CDR3aa: CATRRRFGTGQETQYF
d_gene: NA; v_gene: TRBV28; abundance: NA; j_gene: TRBJ2-2; CDR3nt: TGTGCCAGCAGTGCCCCCTTGGCGGGCACCGGGGAGCTGTTTTTT; CDR3aa: CASSAPLAGTGELFF
d_gene: NA; v_gene: TRBV27; abundance: few; j_gene: TRBJ1-5; CDR3nt: TGTGCCAGCAGGTCGGGAGATCAGGTGGGTCAGCCCCAGCATTTT; CDR3aa: CASRSGDQVGQPQHF
d_gene: NA; v_gene: TRBV9; abundance: NA; j_gene: TRBJ2-7; CDR3nt: TGTGCCAGCAGCGTAGGACGGAGGAACTACGAGCAGTACTTC; CDR3aa: CASSVGRRNYEQYF
d_gene: NA; v_gene: TRBV14; abundance: NA; j_gene: TRBJ1-6; CDR3nt: TGTGCCAGCAGCCCTCCGGGAACGGCCTCCTATAATTCACCCCTCCACTTT; CDR3aa: CASSPPGTASYNSPLHF
d_gene: TRBD1; v_gene: TRBV4-1; abundance: NA; j_gene: TRBJ1-6; CDR3nt: TGCGCCAGCAGCCAACCCCTCAGGACAGGGGGTGGACCCCTCCACTTT; CDR3aa: CASSQPLRTGGGPLHF